This paragraph covers one T cell receptor (beta chain) sequence. These data are taken from a study of cytotoxic CD8 clonotypes in ibrutinib-treated CLL. V lost 1 base and J lost 6, with 15 bases in between. Germline V gives CDR1 SEHNR, CDR2 FQNEAQ (reference sequence). The CDR3 totals 15 residues. Using immunoSEQ multiplex PCR, the repertoire was profiled, and TCRdb retains in-frame clones only, with some absent. The data hold tens of thousands of clones, with about nine tenths observed a single time. This sequence originates from a human donor with chronic lymphocytic leukemia. The sample consisted of PBMCs, taken after 12 months of ibrutinib treatment. The rearrangement links TRBV7-9 to TRBJ1-2; possible D gene TRBD1, 5 bases. CDR3 protein: CASSLVEQAGNGYTF. The DNA of the CDR3 is TGTGCCAGCAGCTTAGTAGAACAGGCTGGTAATGGCTACACCTTC.